This T cell receptor (beta chain) emerged from a study of T cells after yellow fever vaccination. On this clonotype itself: Its antigen remains unidentified.

Trimming removed 6 bases from V and 3 bases from J, with 9 bases in between. This CDR3 comprises 12 residues. Germline CDR1 and CDR2: SQVTM and ANQGSEA. The study made its TCR cDNA through 5'RACE template switching. That step introduced a universal primer site along with UMIs. From the 5' RACE reads, TCRdb called clonotypes with MiXCR, one entry per CDR3 protein. The sample lists some 350,000 distinct CDR3 sequences; 7.5% to 9% were seen once. Study observations and caveats: The CD4 compartment and the CD8 compartment contained a small share of clonotypes in common.

The sample in question was PBMCs, obtained on the day of the first yellow fever vaccination. The sequence was collected from a man aged 18 to 29 who received the YFV17D yellow fever vaccine. The V and J genes are TRBV29-1 and TRBJ1-3; D is possibly TRBD1 (6 bases). CDR3 sequence: CSVEQGGNTIYF. The DNA of the CDR3 is TGCAGCGTGGAACAGGGTGGAAACACCATATATTTT.